This TCR beta chain was identified in a study of CD4 T cell repertoires in COVID-19. Study-level results: Two or all three memory subsets shared several highly expanded SARS-CoV-2-reactive clonotypes.

CDR1 is LNHDA and CDR2 is SQIVND in the germline V gene (reference sequence). This CDR3 spans 12 amino acids. V was pared by 5 bases and J by 8 bases, with 13 bases between. Some clones are missing from TCRdb's copy, which holds only in-frame ones; the method was immunoSEQ multiplex PCR. The data contain approximately 75,000 clones, 83% of them singletons. This clone was seen a single time. Its matching antigen is unknown. The receptor's source is a human donor who had COVID-19. This chain joins TRBV19 and TRBJ2-7; D is ambiguous. This material consisted of CD4+ T cells from peripheral blood, taken after recovery from COVID-19. The CDR3 bases are TGTGCCAGTAGTGACGGGCGCGGCCAGCAGTACTTC. It specifies CASSDGRGQQYF.